The 24 T cell receptor beta chains presented below share a single source sample, sequenced in a study of post-analysis software for immune sequencing data. General observations from the study: Elevated frequency relative to controls characterized several TRBV segments in patients, TRBV5-6, TRBV5-1 and TRBV20-1 among them.

Antigens for these TCRs are unknown. Sequencing libraries made from TCR beta cDNA carried unique molecular identifiers. TCRdb processed the PCR reads anew with MiXCR; each CDR3 protein has one entry. The table lists around 710,000 distinct CDR3 sequences, around 46% of them singletons. Sample: blood. The receptors stem from a girl aged 10 to 17 with multiple sclerosis.

The chain combines TRBV29-1 with TRBJ2-1; D unclear. V shed 1 base and J shed 2 bases, with 15 bases lying between them. Germline V gives CDR1 SQVTM, CDR2 ANQGSEA. This CDR3 has 16 residues. The CDR3 bases are TGCAGCGTTGAAGGTGGCAGCCTTATGACCTACAATGAGCAGTTCTTC. Translation: CSVEGGSLMTYNEQFF.

The chain couples TRBV29-1 to TRBJ1-1; TRBD1 is a possible D gene (5 bases). CDR3 length: 14 amino acids. V lost 7 bases to trimming and J lost 10 bases, with 25 bases between them. Per the germline V gene, CDR1 is SQVTM and CDR2 is ANQGSEA. The CDR3 spells CSGSRDELSQGAFF. The CDR3 coding sequence is TGCAGCGGTTCCCGGGACGAACTATCCCAGGGAGCTTTCTTT.

A note on this clonotype: One junction end disagrees with the germline gene, perhaps due to a read error. The V and J genes are TRBV11-3 and TRBJ2-1, with no clear D. Germline loops: CDR1 SGHNT, CDR2 YENEEA. The length of the CDR3 is 16 residues. CDR3 in DNA: TGTGCCAGCAGCTTTTCAGGAGACGGCTCCTGCAATGAGCAGTTCTTC. Translation: CASSFSGDGSCNEQFF.

This clonotype was recorded a few times. The chain has TRBV7-3 and TRBJ1-5; D is uncertain. The germline V gene encodes CDR1 SGHTA and CDR2 FQGTGA. V dropped 1 base and J dropped 4 bases, with 5 bases sitting between them. This CDR3 spans 13 amino acids. This CDR3 is CASSLNLNQPQHF. For the CDR3, the DNA is TGTGCCAGCAGCTTAAATCTAAATCAGCCCCAGCATTTT.

This clonotype was found a few times. The chain carries TRBV5-1 and TRBJ2-5; 10 positions agree with TRBD2. Germline V lookup: CDR1 SGHRS, CDR2 YFSETQ. The CDR3 is made up of 17 amino acids. The junction had 11 bases not matched to a gene; V was cut back by 4 bases and J by 2 bases. The CDR3: CASSIGTSATRQETQYF. In nucleotides, the CDR3 is TGCGCCAGCAGCATAGGGACTAGCGCTACTCGTCAAGAGACCCAGTACTTC.

The chain joins TRBV6-6 to TRBJ2-7; no reliable D call. Germline-derived CDR1 and CDR2 are MNHNY and SVGAGI (reference sequence). Trimming left V 0 bases short and J 0 bases short, with 6 bases between. This CDR3 is built from 14 residues. CDR3 sequence reads: CASSYSESSYEQYF. The CDR3, as DNA: TGTGCCAGCAGTTACTCGGAGAGCTCCTACGAGCAGTACTTC.

This clonotype was detected only a few times. The chain uses TRBV29-1 and TRBJ2-1; TRBD2 aligns across 12 bases. After removal of 6 bases from V and 7 bases from J, the junction contained 7 bases not matched to a gene. The germline gives CDR1 SQVTM, CDR2 ANQGSEA. The CDR3 loop spans 14 amino acids. CDR3 nucleotide sequence: TGCAGCGTGCTAGCGGGAGGGCCCAGGAATGAGCAGTTCTTC. Translating it yields CSVLAGGPRNEQFF.

This clonotype turned up a few times. This chain connects TRBV6-6 to TRBJ2-7; the D gene is possibly TRBD2 (6 bases). With 5 bases removed from V and 5 bases from J, the gap between germline ends came to 22 bases. The CDR3 has 16 amino acids. Looked up from germline, CDR1 is MNHNY and CDR2 is SVGAGI (reference sequence). The CDR3 DNA follows: TGTGCCAGCAGTGAGGGGTTAGCGGCGTGGCGGGACGAGCAGTACTTC. Protein: CASSEGLAAWRDEQYF.

This clonotype was picked up a small number of times. This chain uses TRBV6-5 with TRBJ1-2; 9 positions match TRBD1. The V and J ends lost 3 bases and 3 bases, in that order; junction bases with no gene match: 5. The CDR3 length is 15 residues. CDR1 is MNHEY, CDR2 SVGAGI, per germline. This chain's CDR3 is CASSYRTGDYYGYTF. The CDR3 nucleotides are TGTGCCAGCAGTTATCGGACAGGGGACTACTATGGCTACACCTTC.

This clonotype was detected only a few times. CDR3 protein: CASSLRSGSLPYGYTF. CDR3 nucleotide sequence: TGTGCCAGCAGCTTAAGATCCGGGTCCCTGCCCTATGGCTACACCTTC. The genes are TRBV7-2 and TRBJ1-2, with D unresolved. V gave up 2 bases and J gave up 4 bases, with 17 bases separating them. Germline V gene data show CDR1 as SGHTA and CDR2 as FQGNSA. The CDR3 contains 16 residues.

The chain uses TRBV9 and TRBJ2-3; 11 nucleotides align to TRBD2. There are 17 residues in the CDR3. J gave up 1 base and V 1 base, and 5 bases lay outside the gene matches. Germline V gene data show CDR1 as SGDLS and CDR2 as YYNGEE. Here the CDR3 DNA reads TGTGCCAGCAGCGTACCCACTAGCGGGAGCGGCACAGATACGCAGTATTTT. Protein product: CASSVPTSGSGTDTQYF.

This clonotype has only a few counts. This rearrangement joins TRBV5-1 to TRBJ1-1; tentatively, D is TRBD1 (6 bases). This CDR3 region has 16 residues. In germline, CDR1 is SGHRS, CDR2 YFSETQ. Trimming cost V 4 bases and J 1 base, with 17 bases left between them. The CDR3 DNA sequence: TGCGCCAGCAGCGTGGGGGCTGGAGGGGGGAACACTGAAGCTTTCTTT. Translated, it gives CASSVGAGGGNTEAFF.

This clonotype has more than one count but fewer than ten. The chain couples TRBV7-3 to TRBJ2-1; D perhaps matches TRBD2 (6 bases). CDR1 SGHTA and CDR2 FQGTGA come from the germline V gene. The CDR3 loop spans 14 amino acids. V lost 0 bases to trimming and J lost 9 bases, with 12 bases between them. Here the CDR3 reads CASSLTGGFGEQFF. In DNA, the CDR3 is TGTGCCAGCAGCTTAACGGGGGGATTTGGTGAGCAGTTCTTC.

This clonotype was recorded a few times. CDR3 DNA sequence: TGCAGTGCTAGAGATGTTAGAGCTGGGGCCAACGTCCTGACTTTC. Translated: CSARDVRAGANVLTF. This chain joins TRBV20-1 and TRBJ2-6; no reliable D call. Between the trimmed V and J ends, which lost 0 bases and 2 bases, there was a span of 8 bases. Germline CDR1 and CDR2: DFQATT and SNEGSKA (reference sequence). CDR3 length equals 15 residues.

CDR3 bases: TGTGCCAGCAGCCCGTCCATGGGGCTAGCTTCCTACAATGAGCAGTTCTTC. It translates to CASSPSMGLASYNEQFF. The V gene is TRBV25-1, the J gene TRBJ2-1; D tentatively reads TRBD1 or TRBD2 (5 bases each). The V gene lost 6 bases and the J gene lost 1 base, with 19 bases spanning the gap. The CDR3 extends over 17 amino acids. CDR1 and CDR2 from the germline V gene are MGHDK and SYGVNS.

This rearrangement joins TRBV6-2 or TRBV6-3 to TRBJ2-5, with D tentatively TRBD1 (6 bases). V shed 6 bases and J shed 5 bases, with 13 bases lying between them. Germline loops: CDR1 MNHEY, CDR2 SVGEGT. The CDR3 is 13 amino acids. The CDR3 region is CASSSEGGETQYF. In DNA form, the CDR3 reads TGTGCCAGCAGCTCCGAAGGGGGTGAGACCCAGTACTTC.

The gene calls are TRBV20-1 and TRBJ2-6; possible D gene TRBD1, 6 bases. The CDR3 runs 18 residues. CDR1 is DFQATT, CDR2 SNEGSKA, per germline (reference sequence). V lost 2 bases, J lost 0 bases, and 17 bases lay in between. The CDR3 DNA follows: TGCAGTGCTAGACCCTCCCTTTGGGGACACTCTGGGGCCAACGTCCTGACTTTC. This gives the protein CSARPSLWGHSGANVLTF.

The J gene is TRBJ1-5, the V gene TRBV10-2, with 10 bases matching TRBD1. J gave up 6 bases and V 2 bases, and 4 bases lay outside the gene matches. This CDR3 has 15 amino acids. Germline V gene sequence: CDR1 WSHSY, CDR2 SAAADI. The CDR3 DNA reads TGCGCCAGCAGTGAGGGGACAGGGGAGGTTCAGCCCCAGCATTTT. Translated: CASSEGTGEVQPQHF.

The chain combines TRBV7-2 with TRBJ2-3, with a possible D match to TRBD2 (6 bases). Germline V gene lookup returns CDR1 SGHTA and CDR2 FQGNSA. The CDR3 contains 15 residues. V shed 5 bases and J shed 6 bases, with 18 bases lying between them. The CDR3 DNA follows: TGTGCCAGCAGCCCCTTTGGGGGAGGTACCGATACGCAGTATTTT. This codes for CASSPFGGGTDTQYF.

V is TRBV5-6 and J is TRBJ1-1, with 10 positions matching TRBD1. The CDR3 consists of 16 residues. From germline, CDR1 is SGHDT and CDR2 YYEEEE. The J segment lost 1 base and the V segment lost 4 bases, leaving 7 bases of the junction unmatched. The CDR3, as DNA: TGTGCCAGCAGCAGGGGACAGGGGCAGCGGAACACTGAAGCTTTCTTT. Protein: CASSRGQGQRNTEAFF. The whole variable domain, filled in from reference TRBV5-6 and TRBJ1-1, reads DAGVTQSPTHLIKTRGQQVTLRCSPKSGHDTVSWYQQALGQGPQFIFQYYEEEERQRGNFPDRFSGHQFPNYSSELNVNALLLGDSALYLCASSRGQGQRNTEAFFGQGTRLTVV.

The chain uses TRBV20-1 and TRBJ2-1; the D gene could be TRBD1 or TRBD2 (5 bases each). This CDR3 spans 11 amino acids. The V end was cut by 5 bases, the J end by 12 bases, with 14 bases between. Germline assignment: CDR1 DFQATT and CDR2 SNEGSKA (reference sequence). DNA for the CDR3: TGCAGTGCTCCAGGATCTGGGGGGCAGTTCTTC. Residues: CSAPGSGGQFF.

In its sample, this clonotype was seen a few times. The chain recombines TRBV7-2 with TRBJ2-3; D could derive from TRBD1 or TRBD2 (6 bases each). The CDR3 consists of 15 residues. V was pared by 5 bases and J by 1 base, with 13 bases between. CDR1 and CDR2 from the germline V gene are SGHTA and FQGNSA. The CDR3 nucleotides read TGTGCCAGCAGCGAACAGGGCGGGGGCACAGATACGCAGTATTTT. Protein product: CASSEQGGGTDTQYF.

This clonotype appeared a few times. The gene calls are TRBV9 and TRBJ2-7, with D possibly TRBD1 on 6 matching bases. Trimming stripped 2 bases from V and 3 bases from J, with 12 bases between. The V gene's germline CDR1 is SGDLS and CDR2 YYNGEE. This CDR3 has 14 amino acids. CDR3 loop: CASSVAGENYEQYF. CDR3 in DNA: TGTGCCAGCAGCGTTGCAGGGGAGAACTACGAGCAGTACTTC. The full variable domain, rest sourced from reference TRBV9 and TRBJ2-7, is DSGVTQTPKHLITATGQRVTLRCSPRSGDLSVYWYQQSLDQGLQFLIQYYNGEERAKGNILERFSAQQFPDLHSELNLSSLELGDSALYFCASSVAGENYEQYFGPGTRLTVT.

This chain connects TRBV20-1 to TRBJ2-7, with TRBD2 as a possible D gene (6 bases). Germline V gene data show CDR1 as DFQATT and CDR2 as SNEGSKA (reference sequence). Trimming cost V 0 bases and J 1 base, with 22 bases left between them. The CDR3 contains 18 residues. CDR3 loop: CSARDQFLRRDRSYEQYF. In nucleotides, the CDR3 is TGCAGTGCTAGAGATCAATTCCTACGGCGGGACCGGTCCTACGAGCAGTACTTC.